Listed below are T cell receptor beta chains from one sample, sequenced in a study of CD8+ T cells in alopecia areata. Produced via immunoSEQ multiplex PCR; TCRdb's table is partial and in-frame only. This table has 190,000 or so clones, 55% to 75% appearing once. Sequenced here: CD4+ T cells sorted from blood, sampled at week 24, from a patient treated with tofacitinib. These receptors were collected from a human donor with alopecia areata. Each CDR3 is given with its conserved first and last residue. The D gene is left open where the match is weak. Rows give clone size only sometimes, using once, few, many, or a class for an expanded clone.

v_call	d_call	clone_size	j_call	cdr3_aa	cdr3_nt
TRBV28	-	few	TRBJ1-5	CASRWSGERRPQHF	TGTGCCAGCAGGTGGTCAGGGGAACGTCGACCCCAGCATTTT
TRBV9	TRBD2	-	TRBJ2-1	CASSLRGTRGIYNEQFF	TGTGCCAGCAGCTTACGCGGGACTAGGGGGATATACAATGAGCAGTTCTTC
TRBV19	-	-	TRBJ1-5	CASSAGTVINQPQHF	TGTGCCAGTAGTGCAGGGACGGTGATCAATCAGCCCCAGCATTTT
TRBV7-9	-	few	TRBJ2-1	CASSSDRIVGNEQFF	TGTGCCAGCAGTTCCGACAGAATCGTAGGCAATGAGCAGTTCTTC
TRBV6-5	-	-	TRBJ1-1	CASSLIQVATEAFF	TGTGCCAGCAGTCTCATCCAGGTGGCCACTGAAGCTTTCTTT
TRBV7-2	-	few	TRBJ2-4	CASSLGAASQYF	TGTGCCAGCAGCTTAGGAGCGGCGAGTCAGTACTTC
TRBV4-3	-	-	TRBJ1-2	CASSQNWHTDYGYTF	TGCGCCAGCAGCCAGAACTGGCATACCGACTATGGCTACACCTTC
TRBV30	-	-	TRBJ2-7	CAWSEEDTDSDREQYF	TGTGCCTGGAGTGAGGAGGACACGGACAGTGATAGGGAGCAGTACTTC
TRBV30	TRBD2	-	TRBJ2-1	CAWGLAGAYNEQFF	TGTGCCTGGGGACTAGCGGGAGCCTACAATGAGCAGTTCTTC
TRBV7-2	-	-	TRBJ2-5	CASSAHRVQETQYF	TGTGCCAGCAGCGCGCACAGGGTCCAAGAGACCCAGTACTTC
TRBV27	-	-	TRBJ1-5	CASSVFQGGGQPQHF	TGTGCCAGCAGTGTATTCCAGGGAGGGGGACAGCCCCAGCATTTT
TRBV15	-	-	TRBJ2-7	CATSRDRQGGSEQYF	TGTGCCACCAGCAGAGATAGGCAGGGGGGGTCCGAGCAGTACTTC
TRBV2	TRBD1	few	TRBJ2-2	CASKDRTGNTGELFF	TGTGCCAGCAAAGATCGGACAGGAAACACCGGGGAGCTGTTTTTT
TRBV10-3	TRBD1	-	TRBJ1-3	CAISEGTGVGNTIYF	TGTGCCATCAGTGAGGGGACAGGGGTTGGAAACACCATATATTTT
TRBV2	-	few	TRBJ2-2	CASRGLAGELFF	TGTGCCAGCAGGGGTCTCGCCGGGGAGCTGTTTTTT
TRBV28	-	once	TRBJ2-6	CASSLRIGTVNVLTF	TGTGCCAGCAGTCTTAGGATCGGGACCGTCAACGTCCTGACTTTC
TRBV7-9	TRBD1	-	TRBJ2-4	CASSEDRVQAKNIQYF	TGTGCCAGCAGCGAGGACAGGGTCCAAGCCAAAAACATTCAGTACTTC
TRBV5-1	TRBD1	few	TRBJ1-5	CASSPGQGGQPQHF	TGCGCCAGCAGCCCAGGACAGGGCGGTCAGCCCCAGCATTTT
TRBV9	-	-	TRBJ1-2	CASSARSRVANYGYTF	TGTGCCAGCAGCGCCCGAAGCAGGGTAGCTAACTATGGCTACACCTTC
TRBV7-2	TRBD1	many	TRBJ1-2	CASSLSGQATYGYTF	TGTGCCAGCAGCTTATCGGGACAGGCAACCTATGGCTACACCTTC
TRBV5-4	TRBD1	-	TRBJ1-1	CASSMGQGAGVNTEAFF	TGTGCCAGCAGCATGGGACAGGGGGCCGGGGTAAACACTGAAGCTTTCTTT
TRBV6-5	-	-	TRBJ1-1	CASSYSKTVMNTEAFF	TGTGCCAGCAGTTACTCTAAGACTGTCATGAACACTGAAGCTTTCTTT
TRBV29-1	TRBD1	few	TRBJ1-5	CSVLDRGNQPQHF	TGCAGCGTTCTGGACAGGGGAAATCAGCCCCAGCATTTT
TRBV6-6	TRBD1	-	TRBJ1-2	CASSTGQRYGYTF	TGTGCCAGCAGCACGGGACAGAGATATGGCTACACCTTC
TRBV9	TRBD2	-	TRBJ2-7	CASSGAGGRVGQYF	TGTGCCAGCAGCGGAGCGGGGGGGCGAGTAGGGCAGTACTTC
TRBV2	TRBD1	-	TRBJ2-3	CASNGQGSDTQYF	TGTGCCAGCAACGGACAGGGATCAGATACGCAGTATTTT
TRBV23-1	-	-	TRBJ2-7	CASSVWNLSYEQYF	TGCGCCAGCAGCGTTTGGAACCTCTCCTACGAGCAGTACTTC
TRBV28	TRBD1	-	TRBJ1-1	CASRMTGGVTEAFF	TGTGCCAGCAGGATGACAGGGGGCGTCACTGAAGCTTTCTTT
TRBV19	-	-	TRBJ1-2	CASSMRFSGGYTF	TGTGCCAGTAGTATGCGTTTCTCCGGCGGCTACACCTTC
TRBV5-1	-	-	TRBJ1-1	CASAVPEDTEAFF	TGCGCCAGCGCCGTCCCGGAGGACACTGAAGCTTTCTTT
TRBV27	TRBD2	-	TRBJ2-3	CASSFSGGLTDTQYF	TGTGCCAGCAGTTTCTCGGGAGGGCTTACAGATACGCAGTATTTT
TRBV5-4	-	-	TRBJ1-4	CASSLVGGGSGEKLFF	TGTGCCAGCAGCTTGGTAGGCGGGGGCTCCGGTGAAAAACTGTTTTTT
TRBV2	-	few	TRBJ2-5	CASSDAGFQETQYF	TGTGCCAGCAGCGACGCCGGGTTCCAAGAGACCCAGTACTTC
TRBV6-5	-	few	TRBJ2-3	CASSYSRGTQYF	TGTGCCAGCAGTTACTCCAGGGGCACGCAGTATTTT
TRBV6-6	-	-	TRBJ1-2	CASSYGDGIYGYTF	TGTGCCAGCAGTTACGGCGACGGTATCTATGGCTACACCTTC
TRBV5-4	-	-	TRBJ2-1	CASSLGTGLNNEQFF	TGTGCCAGCAGCTTGGGTACAGGGCTAAACAATGAGCAGTTCTTC
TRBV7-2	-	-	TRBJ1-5	CASSLNRSPNQPQHF	TGTGCCAGCAGCTTAAACAGGTCACCCAATCAGCCCCAGCATTTT
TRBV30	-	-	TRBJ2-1	CAWSVLGDEQFF	TGTGCCTGGAGTGTACTAGGGGACGAGCAGTTCTTC
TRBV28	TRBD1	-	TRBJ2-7	CASSLVQGIEQYF	TGTGCCAGCAGTCTGGTACAGGGGATCGAGCAGTACTTC
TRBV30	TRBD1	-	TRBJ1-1	CAWPGQGMNTEAFF	TGTGCCTGGCCGGGACAGGGGATGAACACTGAAGCTTTCTTT
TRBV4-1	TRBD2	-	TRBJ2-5	CASSHEGTSGFETQYF	TGCGCCAGCAGCCACGAGGGGACTAGCGGTTTCGAGACCCAGTACTTC
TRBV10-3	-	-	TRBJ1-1	CAISGGGDINTEAFF	TGTGCCATCAGTGGCGGCGGGGATATCAACACTGAAGCTTTCTTT
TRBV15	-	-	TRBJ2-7	CATSRDSGRSYEQYF	TGTGCCACCAGCAGAGATTCTGGGCGGTCCTACGAGCAGTACTTC
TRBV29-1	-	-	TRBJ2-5	CSVTGSPGETQYF	TGCAGCGTTACAGGCTCACCAGGGGAGACCCAGTACTTC
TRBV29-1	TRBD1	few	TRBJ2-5	CSVTTGQGETQYF	TGCAGCGTTACGACAGGGCAGGGGGAGACCCAGTACTTC
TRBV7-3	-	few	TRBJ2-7	CASSPSMGDEQYF	TGTGCCAGCAGCCCCTCGATGGGGGACGAGCAGTACTTC
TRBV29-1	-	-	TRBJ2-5	CSATDEKETQYF	TGCAGCGCCACTGATGAGAAAGAGACCCAGTACTTC
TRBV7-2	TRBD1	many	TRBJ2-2	CASSPTGGGELFF	TGTGCCAGCAGCCCAACAGGGGGCGGGGAGCTGTTTTTT
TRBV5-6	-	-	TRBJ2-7	CASSPLGPYEQYF	TGTGCCAGCAGCCCCCTTGGGCCCTACGAGCAGTACTTC
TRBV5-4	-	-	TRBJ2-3	CASSLPPPDTQYF	TGTGCCAGCAGCTTACCTCCCCCAGATACGCAGTATTTT
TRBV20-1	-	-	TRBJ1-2	CSARDDYGYTF	TGCAGTGCTAGAGACGACTATGGCTACACCTTC
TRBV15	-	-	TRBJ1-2	CATSRGSNYGYTF	TGTGCCACCAGCAGAGGGTCGAACTATGGCTACACCTTC